Each of the 28 T cell receptor beta chains below was sequenced from the same sample in a study of shared clonotypes between healthy human individuals. CD45RO-negative cells were positively selected for CCR7, leaving out terminally differentiated effector memory CD45RA+ cells. This table comes from immunoSEQ multiplex PCR, and its TCRdb copy is limited to in-frame clones, with some not included. The sample lists about 700,000 clones; approximately 90% were seen once. Sequencing used naive CD8+ T cells sorted from blood. All receptors derive from a man aged 30 to 39 in good health.

The rearrangement links TRBV28 to TRBJ2-2, with D maybe TRBD2 (5 bases). Germline values: CDR1 MDHEN, CDR2 SYDVKM. V lost 4 bases to trimming and J lost 4 bases, with 13 bases between them. The CDR3 consists of 15 residues. CDR3 in DNA: TGTGCCAGCAGTTGGACTCTCGAACGCACCGGGGAGCTGTTTTTT. Translating it yields CASSWTLERTGELFF.

The chain employs TRBV4-2 and TRBJ2-1; tentatively, D is TRBD1 or TRBD2 (6 bases each). The V and J ends lost 2 bases and 3 bases respectively, with 17 bases between them. From germline, CDR1 is LGHNA and CDR2 YNFKEQ. CDR3 length: 17 amino acids. CDR3 nucleotide sequence: TGTGCCAGCAGCCAAAGGGGGGCGGGAAAGTTCTACAATGAGCAGTTCTTC. Translation gives CASSQRGAGKFYNEQFF.

This chain uses TRBV11-3 with TRBJ1-1; D not certain. The CDR3 loop spans 13 amino acids. V lost 4 bases and J 1 base, leaving 7 bases between the germline ends. CDR1 is SGHNT, CDR2 YENEEA, per germline. CDR3: CASSWGTNTEAFF. Written as DNA, the CDR3 is TGTGCCAGCAGCTGGGGAACGAACACTGAAGCTTTCTTT.

The chain combines TRBV9 with TRBJ2-1, with 12 bases identical to TRBD2. This CDR3 comprises 13 residues. From germline, CDR1 is SGDLS and CDR2 YYNGEE. V shed 7 bases and J 9 bases; nucleotides not matched to a gene: 5. The CDR3 loop is CASGRLAGAEQFF. CDR3 coding DNA: TGTGCCAGCGGGAGACTAGCGGGAGCTGAGCAGTTCTTC.

The rearrangement uses TRBV18 and TRBJ1-1; no firm D call. Germline lookup yields CDR1 KGHSH and CDR2 LQKENI. This CDR3 region has 12 residues. V was cut by 4 bases and J by 6 bases, with 9 bases left in between. The CDR3 loop reads CASSRNAAEAFF. The CDR3 bases are TGTGCCAGCTCACGGAACGCCGCTGAAGCTTTCTTT.

Only one count was recorded for this clone. The chain uses TRBV7-9 and TRBJ1-4; TRBD1 might be the D (6 bases). Germline V lookup: CDR1 SEHNR, CDR2 FQNEAQ (reference sequence). The germline V and J ends were trimmed by 5 bases and 5 bases, with 15 bases remaining between them. The CDR3 length is 15 residues. CDR3: CASSIGWTVNEKLFF. In DNA, the CDR3 is TGTGCCAGCAGCATAGGATGGACAGTGAATGAAAAACTGTTTTTT.

This clone was detected once. This chain uses TRBV7-9 with TRBJ2-7, with D perhaps matching TRBD1 (5 bases). This CDR3 comprises 14 residues. CDR1 is SEHNR, CDR2 FQNEAQ, per germline (reference sequence). V was trimmed by 5 bases and J by 3 bases, leaving 14 bases between them. CDR3 nucleotides: TGTGCCAGCAGCGCTATGGACAACTTCTACGAGCAGTACTTC. This gives the protein CASSAMDNFYEQYF.

V and J are TRBV5-5 and TRBJ2-7; tentative D call: TRBD1 (6 bases). Germline CDR1 SGHKS, CDR2 YYEKEE (reference sequence). V lost 0 bases to trimming and J lost 4 bases, with 14 bases between them. This CDR3 spans 15 amino acids. The CDR3 loop is CASSLGTGWLYEQYF. The CDR3 DNA follows: TGTGCCAGCAGCTTGGGAACAGGGTGGCTGTACGAGCAGTACTTC.

The chain has TRBV11-2 and TRBJ2-7; D call uncertain. CDR3 length equals 15 residues. The V end lost 3 bases, the J end lost 2 bases, and 14 bases lay between the germline ends. The germline V gene encodes CDR1 SGHAT and CDR2 FQNNGV. The chain's CDR3 is CASSLVNLPAYEQYF. DNA for the CDR3: TGTGCCAGCAGCTTGGTGAACCTTCCAGCCTACGAGCAGTACTTC. Full variable domain (rest looked up from reference TRBV11-2 and TRBJ2-7): EAGVAQSPRYKIIEKRQSVAFWCNPISGHATLYWYQQILGQGPKLLIQFQNNGVVDDSQLPKDRFSAERLKGVDSTLKIQPAKLEDSAVYLCASSLVNLPAYEQYFGPGTRLTVT.

CDR3 DNA: TGCGCCAGCAGCCAAGGACGGACCGGCCAACCGAACACCGGGGAGCTGTTTTTT. This encodes CASSQGRTGQPNTGELFF. The rearrangement joins TRBV4-3 to TRBJ2-2, with D uncertain. Germline CDR1 reads LGHNA; CDR2 reads YSLEER. V lost 1 base, J lost 0 bases, and 15 bases lay in between. The CDR3 loop spans 18 amino acids.

V usage is TRBV10-1 and J usage is TRBJ2-3; 11 nucleotides match TRBD2. Per germline, CDR1 WNHNN and CDR2 SYGVQD (reference sequence). The CDR3 loop spans 15 amino acids. V dropped 3 bases and J dropped 3; count of bases not matched to a gene: 2. CDR3 DNA sequence: TGCGCCAGCAGTGACACTAGCGGGAGTACAGATACGCAGTATTTT. It specifies CASSDTSGSTDTQYF.

This chain uses TRBV5-4 with TRBJ2-7, with D possibly being TRBD2 (6 bases). V shed 3 bases and J shed 6 bases, with 10 bases lying between them. The CDR3 covers 12 residues. Germline V lookup: CDR1 SGHNT, CDR2 YYREEE (reference sequence). The DNA of the CDR3 is TGTGCCAGCAGCTCCGGGGGTTCCGAGCAGTACTTC. Protein: CASSSGGSEQYF.

This chain joins TRBV28 and TRBJ1-3; D is unclear. CDR3 length: 16 amino acids. The V gene's germline CDR1 is MDHEN and CDR2 SYDVKM. Trimming left V 3 bases short and J 2 bases short, with 14 bases between. The CDR3 nucleotides read TGTGCCAGCAGTTTGCGTGGGAGTGCCCCTGGAAACACCATATATTTT. Translation gives CASSLRGSAPGNTIYF.

This clone was detected a few times. The chain uses TRBV6-1 and TRBJ1-2; no firm D call. Germline V CDR1 and CDR2: MNHNS, SASEGT. Deletions cut 9 bases from V and 5 bases from J, with 10 bases between. The length of the CDR3 is 11 residues. The CDR3 region has the DNA TGTGCCAGTGTAGAAGCTTATGGCTACACCTTC. As protein: CASVEAYGYTF.

The chain links TRBV5-1 to TRBJ2-7; the match to TRBD2 covers 8 bases. V lost 4 bases, J lost 8 bases, and 14 bases stayed unmatched. Germline lookup yields CDR1 SGHRS and CDR2 YFSETQ. This CDR3 is built from 15 residues. The DNA for the CDR3 is TGCGCCAGCAGCCCGGGGGGGACTAGTTTTGGGCAGCAGTACTTC. Protein product: CASSPGGTSFGQQYF.

This clone has just one count. This chain joins TRBV9 and TRBJ2-1; D uncertain. Trimming removed 1 base at V and 0 bases at J, with 14 bases between. The CDR3 extends over 17 amino acids. Germline V lookup: CDR1 SGDLS, CDR2 YYNGEE. CDR3 sequence reads: CASSVSSEESSYNEQFF. CDR3 bases: TGTGCCAGCAGCGTATCTTCTGAAGAGAGCTCCTACAATGAGCAGTTCTTC.

This clone was seen a few times. The chain joins TRBV11-3 to TRBJ1-1; D is unresolved. V lost 7 bases and J lost 7, with 10 bases in between. The germline V gene has CDR1 SGHNT and CDR2 YENEEA. This CDR3 is 11 amino acids long. CDR3 sequence: CASTQHREAFF. In DNA form, the CDR3 reads TGTGCCAGCACCCAACACCGTGAAGCTTTCTTT.

This clone showed up just a few times. The V call is TRBV7-2, the J call TRBJ1-5, with D uncertain. V was pared by 5 bases and J by 6 bases, with 8 bases between. The CDR3 totals 12 residues. CDR1 and CDR2 (germline): SGHTA, FQGNSA. CDR3 region: CASSPDSQPQHF. The CDR3 DNA reads as TGTGCCAGCAGCCCCGATTCTCAGCCCCAGCATTTT.

The gene calls are TRBV29-1 and TRBJ2-7, with D maybe TRBD2 (5 bases). V lost 7 bases and J lost 3, with 13 bases in between. This CDR3 spans 12 amino acids. Germline V gene data show CDR1 as SQVTM and CDR2 as ANQGSEA. The CDR3 DNA reads TGCAGCGCCGAGGGCTACCGCTACGAGCAGTACTTC. Residues: CSAEGYRYEQYF.

This clone was seen only once. The chain uses TRBV10-3 and TRBJ1-5; 11 nucleotides line up with TRBD1. The germline V gene has CDR1 ENHRY and CDR2 SYGVKD. CDR3 size: 16 residues. J was trimmed by 4 bases and V by 0 bases; bases with no gene match: 2. CDR3 sequence: CAISESGTGGNQPQHF. CDR3 nucleotides: TGTGCCATCAGTGAGTCGGGGACAGGGGGGAATCAGCCCCAGCATTTT.

This sequence joins TRBV19 and TRBJ1-1; D is perhaps TRBD1 (6 bases). The CDR3 has 13 residues. Germline V CDR1 and CDR2: LNHDA, SQIVND (reference sequence). V lost 5 bases to trimming and J lost 1 base, with 8 bases between them. The CDR3 is CASSWGANTEAFF. CDR3 sequence (DNA): TGTGCCAGTAGTTGGGGGGCGAACACTGAAGCTTTCTTT. The entire variable domain, with the rest obtained from reference TRBV19 and TRBJ1-1, is as follows: DGGITQSPKYLFRKEGQNVTLSCEQNLNHDAMYWYRQDPGQGLRLIYYSQIVNDFQKGDIAEGYSVSREKKESFPLTVTSAQKNPTAFYLCASSWGANTEAFFGQGTRLTVV.

This chain joins TRBV7-2 and TRBJ2-7; 9 positions agree with TRBD1. In germline, CDR1 is SGHTA, CDR2 FQGNSA. This CDR3 is built from 15 residues. With V trimmed by 5 bases and J by 7 bases, 12 bases remained unmatched. CDR3: CASSNPGTGLWEQYF. The CDR3 DNA reads TGTGCCAGCAGCAATCCCGGGACAGGGCTTTGGGAGCAGTACTTC.

A few counts support this clone. V gene TRBV15 combines with J gene TRBJ1-5; D unresolved. With 0 bases removed from V and 7 bases from J, the gap between germline ends came to 7 bases. There are 13 residues in the CDR3. Germline V lookup: CDR1 LNHNV, CDR2 YYDKDF (reference sequence). For the CDR3, the DNA is TGTGCCACCAGCAGAGATCGGGAACAGCCCCAGCATTTT. Protein: CATSRDREQPQHF.

The rearrangement links TRBV27 to TRBJ2-7; 10 bases fit TRBD2. Germline trimming cut 2 bases from V and 4 bases from J; bases unmatched to any gene: 8. This CDR3 is built from 16 residues. Germline V gives CDR1 MNHEY, CDR2 SMNVEV (reference sequence). The CDR3 DNA reads TGTGCCAGCAGTTTAGCCGCTAGCGGGAGAGGATACGAGCAGTACTTC. Protein sequence: CASSLAASGRGYEQYF.

This clone has just a few counts. The identical CDR3 is also encoded by other nucleotide sequences in the sample. The rearrangement uses TRBV27 and TRBJ1-5; no clear D. Per germline, CDR1 MNHEY and CDR2 SMNVEV (reference sequence). The CDR3 has 13 residues. The V and J ends lost 4 bases and 2 bases respectively, with 6 bases between them. CDR3 region: CASSSLGNQPQHF. CDR3 DNA: TGTGCCAGCAGTTCGCTGGGCAATCAGCCCCAGCATTTT.

The J gene is TRBJ2-1, the V gene TRBV10-1, with D perhaps TRBD2 (5 bases). CDR1 and CDR2 (germline): WNHNN, SYGVQD (reference sequence). The V gene lost 3 bases and the J gene lost 0 bases, with 12 bases spanning the gap. The CDR3 length is 16 residues. CDR3 protein: CASSDRLTSSYNEQFF. CDR3 bases: TGCGCCAGCAGTGATAGACTAACCAGCTCCTACAATGAGCAGTTCTTC.

This clone is a singleton in its sample. The genes are TRBV19 and TRBJ1-5; the D is unclear. Germline V gene lookup returns CDR1 LNHDA and CDR2 SQIVND (reference sequence). The CDR3 loop spans 14 amino acids. V dropped 10 bases and J dropped 2 bases, with 15 bases sitting between them. The CDR3: CATSPGRGNQPQHF. CDR3 DNA: TGTGCCACCTCCCCGGGGAGGGGCAATCAGCCCCAGCATTTT.

This rearrangement joins TRBV7-2 to TRBJ2-4, with D possibly being TRBD2 (6 bases). Germline V gene data show CDR1 as SGHTA and CDR2 as FQGNSA. The CDR3 contains 14 residues. The germline V and J ends were trimmed by 0 bases and 7 bases, with 10 bases remaining between them. The CDR3 DNA follows: TGTGCCAGCAGCTTAGCGGAGGGCGGGAACATTCAGTACTTC. Its translation: CASSLAEGGNIQYF.